This passage covers 3 T cell receptor beta chains from one sample sequenced in a study of cytomegalovirus exposure and HLA in healthy donors. PCR was performed using 60 Vbeta and 13 Jbeta primers. Sequencing used immunoSEQ multiplex PCR; TCRdb keeps in-frame clones, though not all of them. The sample contains 110,000 to 150,000 clones, roughly 80% of which appear only once. Sequenced sample: PBMCs. The origin of the receptors is a man in his forties in good health and CMV-seronegative.

This sequence joins TRBV29-1 and TRBJ2-7, with 7 nucleotides matching TRBD1. The CDR3 is made up of 11 amino acids. V dropped 7 bases and J dropped 3; count of bases not matched to a gene: 3. Per the germline V gene, CDR1 is SQVTM and CDR2 is ANQGSEA. The CDR3 sequence: CSARQGYEQYF. In nucleotides, the CDR3 is TGCAGCGCCCGACAGGGCTACGAGCAGTACTTC.

The V gene is TRBV7-3, the J gene TRBJ2-3; 8 nucleotides align to TRBD2. The CDR3 totals 12 residues. Germline values: CDR1 SGHTA, CDR2 FQGTGA. After removal of 5 bases from V and 8 bases from J, the junction contained 3 bases not matched to a gene. The CDR3 reads CASSPGGATQYF. The CDR3 coding sequence is TGTGCCAGCAGCCCCGGGGGGGCTACGCAGTATTTT.

The V and J genes are TRBV28 and TRBJ2-2, with 10 bases lining up with TRBD2. Germline V CDR1 and CDR2: MDHEN, SYDVKM. Trimming took 7 bases from V and 2 from J; bases not matched to a gene: 4. The CDR3 sequence is 15 residues long. The DNA for the CDR3 is TGTGCCAGCACCCGACTAGCGGGCAACACCGGGGAGCTGTTTTTT. Protein sequence: CASTRLAGNTGELFF.